These 13 T cell receptor beta chains share one sample of origin, sequenced in a study of blood T cell repertoires in COVID-19. Measured with immunoSEQ multiplex PCR; TCRdb has only the in-frame clones, and not every one. The sample lists 110,000 or so clones, approximately 84% occurring once. Sequencing was carried out using peripheral blood. All receptors derive from a woman aged 40-49 years with acute or convalescent COVID-19.

The V gene is TRBV30, the J gene TRBJ2-2, with 12 bases lining up with TRBD1. Germline CDR1 reads GTSNPN; CDR2 reads SVGIG (reference sequence). The CDR3 is made up of 14 amino acids. With V trimmed by 3 bases and J by 5 bases, 1 base remained unmatched. This CDR3 reads CAWRGQGATGELFF. The CDR3 bases are TGTGCCTGGAGGGGACAGGGGGCGACCGGGGAGCTGTTTTTT. Complete variable domain (other parts from reference TRBV30 and TRBJ2-2): SQTIHQWPATLVQPVGSPLSLECTVEGTSNPNLYWYRQAAGRGLQLLFYSVGIGQISSEVPQNLSASRPQDRQFILSSKKLLLSDSGFYLCAWRGQGATGELFFGEGSRLTVL.

This clone was seen only a few times. DNA for the CDR3: TGTGCCAGCAGCGCAACTAGCGGGGGGGCCCCAGATACGCAGTATTTT. It yields the protein CASSATSGGAPDTQYF. This rearrangement joins TRBV7-6 to TRBJ2-3, with 13 bases matching TRBD2. The CDR3 totals 16 residues. V lost 5 bases and J lost 4; bases outside the gene matches: 6. Germline CDR1 and CDR2: SGHVS and FNYEAQ.

The chain couples TRBV27 to TRBJ1-2; D unresolved. V dropped 8 bases and J dropped 5 bases, with 9 bases sitting between them. The CDR3 length is 11 residues. Germline lookup yields CDR1 MNHEY and CDR2 SMNVEV (reference sequence). CDR3 sequence (DNA): TGTGCCAGCGGTACCCAGTATGGCTACACCTTC. Encoded protein: CASGTQYGYTF.

The V call is TRBV5-6, the J call TRBJ2-2; possibly TRBD1 for D (6 bases). Germline V gives CDR1 SGHDT, CDR2 YYEEEE. The V end lost 0 bases, the J end lost 4 bases, and 10 bases lay between the germline ends. This CDR3 contains 15 residues. CDR3 bases: TGTGCCAGCAGCTTGGACAGGGTGGGCACCGGGGAGCTGTTTTTT. Its translation is CASSLDRVGTGELFF.

The chain is built from TRBV6-5 and TRBJ1-3; TRBD1 matches at 8 bases. The V gene's germline CDR1 is MNHEY and CDR2 SVGAGI. The V gene end was trimmed by 5 bases and the J gene end by 4 bases; junction bases not matched to a gene: 1. The CDR3 is 13 residues long. Here the CDR3 DNA reads TGTGCCAGCAGTAACAGGGGGGGAAACACCATATATTTT. Translation: CASSNRGGNTIYF.

The chain has TRBV6-2 or TRBV6-3 and TRBJ1-1, with a tentative D call TRBD1 (6 bases). Per germline, CDR1 MNHEY and CDR2 SVGEGT. The V gene lost 6 bases and the J gene lost 6 bases, with 14 bases spanning the gap. The CDR3 runs 13 residues. DNA for the CDR3: TGTGCCAGCAGCGAAACAGGGAGACCTGAAGCTTTCTTT. Residues: CASSETGRPEAFF.

This rearrangement joins TRBV27 to TRBJ1-2; 10 bases map to TRBD1. This CDR3 contains 15 residues. Germline V lookup: CDR1 MNHEY, CDR2 SMNVEV (reference sequence). The trim removed 4 bases at V and 4 bases at J, leaving 6 bases unmatched. This CDR3 reads CASSSPRDRGYGYTF. The CDR3 DNA reads TGTGCCAGCAGTTCCCCTCGGGACAGGGGCTATGGCTACACCTTC.

The rearrangement links TRBV7-9 to TRBJ2-3; 14 bases match TRBD2. Germline-derived CDR1 and CDR2 are SEHNR and FQNEAQ (reference sequence). V shed 5 bases and J 2 bases; nucleotides not matched to a gene: 12. The CDR3 totals 19 residues. The CDR3 reads CASSPQFPGLAGVTDTQYF. The CDR3 nucleotides are TGTGCCAGCAGCCCCCAATTCCCGGGACTAGCGGGGGTCACAGATACGCAGTATTTT.

This clone showed up just once. The chain joins TRBV5-8 to TRBJ2-1; 14 bases line up with TRBD2. The J segment lost 1 base and the V segment lost 5 bases, leaving 8 bases of the junction unmatched. This CDR3 comprises 18 residues. From germline, CDR1 is SGHTS and CDR2 YDEGEE. For the CDR3, the DNA is TGTGCCAGCAGTTCTGGACTAGCGGGGGGCTATTCCTACAATGAGCAGTTCTTC. Encoded protein: CASSSGLAGGYSYNEQFF.

The chain couples TRBV15 to TRBJ2-7; D perhaps matches TRBD2 (6 bases). The germline V gene has CDR1 LNHNV and CDR2 YYDKDF (reference sequence). Deletions cut 3 bases from V and 1 base from J, with 13 bases between. This CDR3 has 15 amino acids. The CDR3 protein is CATSRGGVRSYEQYF. The CDR3 bases are TGTGCCACCAGCAGGGGGGGTGTCCGGTCCTACGAGCAGTACTTC.

The chain is built from TRBV18 and TRBJ1-5; possibly TRBD1 for D (6 bases). The ends were cut back, 4 bases at V and 3 bases at J, with 10 bases in the middle. Germline CDR1 KGHSH, CDR2 LQKENI. The CDR3 is 14 amino acids. CDR3 coding DNA: TGTGCCAGCTCACGACAGGCTTACAATCAGCCCCAGCATTTT. Translation gives CASSRQAYNQPQHF. The full variable domain, with the rest looked up from reference TRBV18 and TRBJ1-5, is NAGVMQNPRHLVRRRGQEARLRCSPMKGHSHVYWYRQLPEEGLKFMVYLQKENIIDESGMPKERFSAEFPKEGPSILRIQQVVRGDSAAYFCASSRQAYNQPQHFGDGTRLSIL.

This rearrangement joins TRBV5-1 to TRBJ1-2; the D is unclear. The CDR3 loop spans 13 amino acids. CDR1 is SGHRS, CDR2 YFSETQ, per germline. The V end was cut by 4 bases, the J end by 8 bases, with 15 bases between. The CDR3 bases are TGCGCCAGCAGCATTACCAACCTACAGGGCTACACCTTC. It encodes CASSITNLQGYTF.

This clone came up once. The V and J genes are TRBV7-6 and TRBJ2-1; 9 bases agree with TRBD1. V gave up 5 bases and J gave up 8 bases; unmatched junction bases: 7. CDR3 length: 14 residues. Germline-derived CDR1 and CDR2 are SGHVS and FNYEAQ. The CDR3 is CASSLDRGGHEQFF. DNA of the CDR3: TGTGCCAGCAGCCTCGACAGGGGGGGGCATGAGCAGTTCTTC.